This is a list of T cell receptor beta chains from one sample in a study of identical twins. A single record per CDR3 protein comes from TCRdb applying MiXCR to the 5' RACE reads. This table has fewer than 650,000 distinct CDR3 sequences, about 7.6% appearing once. These same records also appear under a second study, on yellow fever vaccine responses in identical twins.

Sequenced material: PBMCs. Receptor source: a woman under 30 in good health. Each CDR3 is given with its conserved first and last residue. Each record gives: CDR3 DNA, CDR3 protein, V gene, clone size, J gene, D gene. D genes are given only for firm matches. Clone size is shown for a subset of rows, as once, few, many or a class of expanded clone.

TGTGCCACCAAGCCAGGCGGTTACACAGATACGCAGTATTTT,CATKPGGYTDTQYF,TRBV18,.,TRBJ2-3,.
TGCAGTGCTAGAGGTTCCGGGACCGCCAATGAGCAGTTCTTC,CSARGSGTANEQFF,TRBV20-1,.,TRBJ2-1,.
TGTGCCAGCAGCCTCACCAGGACCGTTAGCTCCTACAATGAGCAGTTCTTC,CASSLTRTVSSYNEQFF,TRBV3-1,few,TRBJ2-1,.
TGCAGTGCGGAAGGACAACACAATAATTCACCCCTCCACTTT,CSAEGQHNNSPLHF,TRBV20-1,few,TRBJ1-6,.
TGTGCCAGCAGCTCCCCAGGGGGCGATGAGCAGTTCTTC,CASSSPGGDEQFF,TRBV11-2,many,TRBJ2-1,TRBD1
TGTGCCAGCAGCCAAGCAACGGCCTCCAAGAGGGAGACCCAGTACTTC,CASSQATASKRETQYF,TRBV3-1,.,TRBJ2-5,.
TGTGCCAGCAGAGCAGGAGGGCTCATGAACACTGAAGCTTTCTTT,CASRAGGLMNTEAFF,TRBV28,.,TRBJ1-1,.
TGCGCCAGCAGCTTGGACCAGGGCAGAGGCTACACCTTC,CASSLDQGRGYTF,TRBV5-1,many,TRBJ1-2,.
TGTGCCAGCACACCGGGACAGCATCGCTCCTACGAGCAGTACTTC,CASTPGQHRSYEQYF,TRBV12-3/TRBV12-4,.,TRBJ2-7,TRBD1
TGTGCCAGCAGCTTGGAGGGACTAGCTTACGAGCAGTACTTC,CASSLEGLAYEQYF,TRBV5-6,few,TRBJ2-7,TRBD2
TGTGCCAGCAGTTTCACCAGGGGCAGGGGAATGAACACTGAAGCTTTCTTT,CASSFTRGRGMNTEAFF,TRBV12-3/TRBV12-4,.,TRBJ1-1,.
TGCAGTGCGCCGCGGGAGGGGCCTTCCGGGGAGCTGTTTTTT,CSAPREGPSGELFF,TRBV20-1,many,TRBJ2-2,TRBD2
TGTGCCATCAGTGAGTCGGGTGGGGTTAGCGGGAGCGCCTACAATGAGCAGTTCTTC,CAISESGGVSGSAYNEQFF,TRBV10-3,many,TRBJ2-1,TRBD2
TGTGCCAGCAGCCCGCTGGGGATGGGGGCTTTCTTT,CASSPLGMGAFF,TRBV11-2,few,TRBJ1-1,.
TGTGCCAGCAGCCCCGCTACCGGGACTAGCGGGGGGCGCGTTTCCTACAATGAGCAGTTCTTC,CASSPATGTSGGRVSYNEQFF,TRBV11-1,.,TRBJ2-1,TRBD2
TGTGCCAGCAGTTTGTGGACAGGGAACGAAAAACTGTTTTTT,CASSLWTGNEKLFF,TRBV28,many,TRBJ1-4,TRBD1
TGTGCCAGCAGCCAAGACCTAGCGGGGGGGCCCTCTGGCAATGAGCAGTTCTTC,CASSQDLAGGPSGNEQFF,TRBV4-2,few,TRBJ2-1,TRBD2
TGTGCCAGCAGCCAAGATTGGGTAGCGGGACTGGACGAGCAGTACTTC,CASSQDWVAGLDEQYF,TRBV4-2,many,TRBJ2-7,TRBD2
TGTGCCACCAGTGATGGGGGGGCGGGAGCGCACAATGAGCAGTTCTTC,CATSDGGAGAHNEQFF,TRBV24-1,many,TRBJ2-1,.
TGTGCCAGCAGTTTATGGCGCTCCAGCACGGATACGCAGTATTTT,CASSLWRSSTDTQYF,TRBV12-3/TRBV12-4,few,TRBJ2-3,.
TGCGCCAGCAGCCCGCGAGGGGGCACAGGGTCAGAGACCCAGTACTTC,CASSPRGGTGSETQYF,TRBV5-1,few,TRBJ2-5,TRBD1
TGCGCCAGCAGCTTGGTCGGGGTGGGCACTGAAGCTTTCTTT,CASSLVGVGTEAFF,TRBV5-1,many,TRBJ1-1,.
TGCGCCAGCAGCAACTACATTGCCCCGCCTGAGCAGTTCTTC,CASSNYIAPPEQFF,TRBV4-1,.,TRBJ2-1,.
TGTGCCAGCAGCTCGGGACGTGAGCGGGGGAATGAGCAGTTCTTC,CASSSGRERGNEQFF,TRBV5-5,few,TRBJ2-1,TRBD2
TGTGCCAGCAGCCTACAGGGGGGGAACTACGAGCAGTACTTC,CASSLQGGNYEQYF,TRBV9,few,TRBJ2-7,.
TGCGCCAGCAGTGCGGAGCGGGGGGGCCTCGATGAGCAGTTCTTC,CASSAERGGLDEQFF,TRBV10-2,.,TRBJ2-1,TRBD2
TGTGCCAGCAGTGCAACCACAGGGACCTATGGCTACACCTTC,CASSATTGTYGYTF,TRBV28,.,TRBJ1-2,.
TGCAGTGCCCCCAGACAGGGGTCTGAAGCTTTCTTT,CSAPRQGSEAFF,TRBV20-1,few,TRBJ1-1,TRBD1
TGTGCCAGCGGAAGACAGGGCGGGACTGAAGCTTTCTTT,CASGRQGGTEAFF,TRBV2,many,TRBJ1-1,TRBD1
TGTGCCAGCAGTCAACAGATTTACGAGCAGTACTTC,CASSQQIYEQYF,TRBV12-3/TRBV12-4,many,TRBJ2-7,.
TGTGCCAGCAGCCCTAGCGGGACCTACTCCTACGAGCAGTACTTC,CASSPSGTYSYEQYF,TRBV12-3/TRBV12-4,.,TRBJ2-7,TRBD2